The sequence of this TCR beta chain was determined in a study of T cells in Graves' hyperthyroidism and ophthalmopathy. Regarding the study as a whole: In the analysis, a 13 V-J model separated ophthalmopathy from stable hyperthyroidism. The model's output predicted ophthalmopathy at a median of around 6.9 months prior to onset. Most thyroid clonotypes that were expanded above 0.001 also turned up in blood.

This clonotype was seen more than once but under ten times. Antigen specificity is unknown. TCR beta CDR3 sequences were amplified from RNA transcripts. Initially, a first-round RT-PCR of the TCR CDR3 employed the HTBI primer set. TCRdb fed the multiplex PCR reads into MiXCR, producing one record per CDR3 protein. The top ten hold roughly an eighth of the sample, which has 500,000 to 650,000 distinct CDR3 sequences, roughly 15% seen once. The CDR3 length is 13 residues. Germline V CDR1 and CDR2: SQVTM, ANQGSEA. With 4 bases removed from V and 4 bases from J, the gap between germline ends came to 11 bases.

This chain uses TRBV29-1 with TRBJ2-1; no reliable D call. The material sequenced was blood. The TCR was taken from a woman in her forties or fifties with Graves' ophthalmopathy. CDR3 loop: CSVGFGQYNEQFF. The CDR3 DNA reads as TGCAGCGTTGGATTTGGCCAGTACAATGAGCAGTTCTTC.